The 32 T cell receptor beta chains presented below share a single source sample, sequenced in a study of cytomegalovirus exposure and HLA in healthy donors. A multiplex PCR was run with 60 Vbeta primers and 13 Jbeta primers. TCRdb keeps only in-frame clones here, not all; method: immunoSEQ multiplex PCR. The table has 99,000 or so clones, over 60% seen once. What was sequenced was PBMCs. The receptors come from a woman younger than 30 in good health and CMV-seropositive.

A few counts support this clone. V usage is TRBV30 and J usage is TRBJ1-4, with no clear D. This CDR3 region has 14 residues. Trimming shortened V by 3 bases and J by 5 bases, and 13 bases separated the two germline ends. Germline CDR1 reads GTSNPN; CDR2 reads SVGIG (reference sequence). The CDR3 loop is CAWRGTGANEKLFF. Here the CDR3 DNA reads TGTGCCTGGAGAGGTACGGGTGCAAATGAAAAACTGTTTTTT.

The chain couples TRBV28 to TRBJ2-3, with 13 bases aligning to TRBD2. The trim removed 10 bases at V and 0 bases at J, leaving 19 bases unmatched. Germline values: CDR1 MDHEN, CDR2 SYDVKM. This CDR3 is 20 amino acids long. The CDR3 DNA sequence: TGTGCCACCTGCACAAGGACTAGCGGGGGCCGCCGGTCTAGCACAGATACGCAGTATTTT. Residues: CATCTRTSGGRRSSTDTQYF. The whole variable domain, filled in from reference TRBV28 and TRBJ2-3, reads DVKVTQSSRYLVKRTGEKVFLECVQDMDHENMFWYRQDPGLGLRLIYFSYDVKMKEKGDIPEGYSVSREKKERFSLILESASTNQTSMYLCATCTRTSGGRRSSTDTQYFGPGTRLTVL.

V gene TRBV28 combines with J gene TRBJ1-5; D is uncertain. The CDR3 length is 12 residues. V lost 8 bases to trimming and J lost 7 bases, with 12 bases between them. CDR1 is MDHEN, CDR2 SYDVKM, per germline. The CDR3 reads CASVKERQPQHF. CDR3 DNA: TGTGCCAGCGTTAAGGAGAGACAGCCCCAGCATTTT.

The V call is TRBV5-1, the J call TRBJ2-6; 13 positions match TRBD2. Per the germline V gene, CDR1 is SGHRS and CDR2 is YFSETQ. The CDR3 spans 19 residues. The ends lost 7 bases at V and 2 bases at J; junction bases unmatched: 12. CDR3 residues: CASSSRTSGSMAGANVLTF. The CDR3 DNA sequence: TGCGCCAGCTCTTCTCGGACTAGCGGGAGTATGGCTGGGGCCAACGTCCTGACTTTC.

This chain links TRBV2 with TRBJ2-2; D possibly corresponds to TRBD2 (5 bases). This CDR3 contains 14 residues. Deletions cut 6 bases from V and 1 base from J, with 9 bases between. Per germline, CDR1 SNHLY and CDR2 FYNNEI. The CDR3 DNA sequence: TGTGCCAGCAGAGGACTTCTGAACACCGGGGAGCTGTTTTTT. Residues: CASRGLLNTGELFF.

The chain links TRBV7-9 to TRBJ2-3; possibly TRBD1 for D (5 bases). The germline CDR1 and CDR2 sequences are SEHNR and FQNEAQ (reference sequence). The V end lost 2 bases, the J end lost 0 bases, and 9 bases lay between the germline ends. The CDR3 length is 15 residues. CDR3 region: CASSLSQASTDTQYF. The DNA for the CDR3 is TGTGCCAGCAGCTTATCACAGGCAAGCACAGATACGCAGTATTTT.

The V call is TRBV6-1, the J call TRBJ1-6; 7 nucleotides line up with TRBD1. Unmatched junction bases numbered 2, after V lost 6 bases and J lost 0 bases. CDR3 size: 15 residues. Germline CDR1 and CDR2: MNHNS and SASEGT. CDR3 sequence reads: CASRRDSSYNSPLHF. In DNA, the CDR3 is TGTGCCAGCAGACGGGACAGCTCCTATAATTCACCCCTCCACTTT.

The CDR3 DNA follows: TGTGCCAGCAGTTACTCCCTTAACTTAGGAAACACCATATATTTT. It is translated as CASSYSLNLGNTIYF. The chain combines TRBV6-5 with TRBJ1-3; no clear D gene. Germline V lookup: CDR1 MNHEY, CDR2 SVGAGI. CDR3 length: 15 amino acids. V gave up 0 bases and J gave up 4 bases, with 10 bases separating them.

CDR3 in amino acids: CASSFGRDRGWSEQYF. CDR3 sequence (DNA): TGTGCCAGCAGTTTTGGTAGGGACAGGGGATGGAGCGAGCAGTACTTC. This chain connects TRBV28 to TRBJ2-7, with 10 bases aligning to TRBD1. The germline V gene has CDR1 MDHEN and CDR2 SYDVKM. The CDR3 covers 16 residues. Trimming at V came to 3 bases and at J to 6 bases, leaving 11 bases not matched to a gene.

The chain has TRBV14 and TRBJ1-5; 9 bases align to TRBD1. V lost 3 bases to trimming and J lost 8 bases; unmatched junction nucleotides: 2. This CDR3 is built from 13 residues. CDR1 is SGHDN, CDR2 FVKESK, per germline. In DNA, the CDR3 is TGTGCCAGCAGCCAGACAGGGGGGAAGCCCCAGCATTTT. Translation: CASSQTGGKPQHF.

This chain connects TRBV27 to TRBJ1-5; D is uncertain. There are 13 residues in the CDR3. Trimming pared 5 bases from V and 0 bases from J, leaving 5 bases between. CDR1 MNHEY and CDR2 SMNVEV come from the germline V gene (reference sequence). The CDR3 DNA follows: TGTGCCAGCAGTCAGAATAGCAATCAGCCCCAGCATTTT. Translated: CASSQNSNQPQHF.

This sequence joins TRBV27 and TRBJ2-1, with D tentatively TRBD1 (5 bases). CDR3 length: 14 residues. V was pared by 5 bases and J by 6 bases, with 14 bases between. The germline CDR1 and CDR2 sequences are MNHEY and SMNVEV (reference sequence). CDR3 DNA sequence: TGTGCCAGCAGTCCCCTCCCAGGGCCCAATGAGCAGTTCTTC. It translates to CASSPLPGPNEQFF.

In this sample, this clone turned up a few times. The CDR3 DNA is TGTGCCAGCAGTTACTCGACCCCGGGTAGCCAGCCCCAGCATTTT. Protein: CASSYSTPGSQPQHF. The chain carries TRBV6-5 and TRBJ1-5; no clear D. CDR3 size: 15 residues. V was clipped by 0 bases and J by 7 bases, with 13 bases between them. Germline V lookup: CDR1 MNHEY, CDR2 SVGAGI.

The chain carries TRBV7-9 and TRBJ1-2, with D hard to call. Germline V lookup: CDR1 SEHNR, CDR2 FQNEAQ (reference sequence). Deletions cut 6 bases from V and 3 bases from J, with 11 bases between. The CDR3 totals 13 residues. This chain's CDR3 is CASSEGQYYGYTF. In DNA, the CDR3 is TGTGCCAGCAGTGAGGGTCAGTACTATGGCTACACCTTC.

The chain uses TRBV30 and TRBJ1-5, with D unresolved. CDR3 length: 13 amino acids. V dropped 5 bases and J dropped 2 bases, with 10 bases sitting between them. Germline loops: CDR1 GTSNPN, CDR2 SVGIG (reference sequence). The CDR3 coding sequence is TGTGCCTGGTTGGCTGAAGGCAATCAGCCCCAGCATTTT. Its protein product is CAWLAEGNQPQHF.

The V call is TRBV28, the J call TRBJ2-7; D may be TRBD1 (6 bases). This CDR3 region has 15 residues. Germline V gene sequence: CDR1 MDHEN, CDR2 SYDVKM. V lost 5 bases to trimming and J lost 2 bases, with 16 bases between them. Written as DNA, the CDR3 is TGTGCCAGCAGTCCCCCAGGGGTCCGACCCTACGAGCAGTACTTC. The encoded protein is CASSPPGVRPYEQYF.

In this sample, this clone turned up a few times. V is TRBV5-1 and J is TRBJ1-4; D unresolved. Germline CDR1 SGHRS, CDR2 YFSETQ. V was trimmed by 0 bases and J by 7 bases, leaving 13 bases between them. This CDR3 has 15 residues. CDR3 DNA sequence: TGCGCCAGCAGCTTGGAAGGGAGAGGAGGTGAAAAACTGTTTTTT. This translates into CASSLEGRGGEKLFF.

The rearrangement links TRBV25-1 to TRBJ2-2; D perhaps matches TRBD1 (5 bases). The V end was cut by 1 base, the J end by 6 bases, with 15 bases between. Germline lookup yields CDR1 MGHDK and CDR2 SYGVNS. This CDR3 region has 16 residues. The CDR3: CASSESRPRVPGELFF. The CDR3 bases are TGTGCCAGCAGTGAATCAAGGCCCAGGGTTCCCGGGGAGCTGTTTTTT.

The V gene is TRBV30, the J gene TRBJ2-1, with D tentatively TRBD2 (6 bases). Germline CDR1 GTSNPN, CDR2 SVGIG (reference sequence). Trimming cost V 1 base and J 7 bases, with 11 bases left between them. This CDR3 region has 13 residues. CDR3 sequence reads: CAWSEAGLNEQFF. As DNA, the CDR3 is TGTGCCTGGAGTGAGGCGGGATTGAATGAGCAGTTCTTC.

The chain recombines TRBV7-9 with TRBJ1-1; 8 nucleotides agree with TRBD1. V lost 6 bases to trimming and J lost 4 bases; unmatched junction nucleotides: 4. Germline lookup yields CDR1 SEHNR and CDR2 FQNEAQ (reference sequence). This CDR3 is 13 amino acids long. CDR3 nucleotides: TGTGCCAGCAGGCTCACAGGGGGCACTGAAGCTTTCTTT. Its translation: CASRLTGGTEAFF.

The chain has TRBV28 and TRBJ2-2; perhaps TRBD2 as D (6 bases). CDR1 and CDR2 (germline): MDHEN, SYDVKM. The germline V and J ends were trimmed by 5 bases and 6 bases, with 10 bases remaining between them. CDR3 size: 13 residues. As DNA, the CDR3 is TGTGCCAGCAGTCTGTCGGGAGCCGGGGAGCTGTTTTTT. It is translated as CASSLSGAGELFF. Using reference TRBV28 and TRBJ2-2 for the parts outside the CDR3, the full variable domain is DVKVTQSSRYLVKRTGEKVFLECVQDMDHENMFWYRQDPGLGLRLIYFSYDVKMKEKGDIPEGYSVSREKKERFSLILESASTNQTSMYLCASSLSGAGELFFGEGSRLTVL.

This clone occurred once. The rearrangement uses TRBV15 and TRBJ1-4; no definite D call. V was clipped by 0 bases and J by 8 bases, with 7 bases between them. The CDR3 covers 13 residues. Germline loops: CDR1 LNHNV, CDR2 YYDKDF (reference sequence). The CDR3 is CATSRETLEKLFF. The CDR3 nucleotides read TGTGCCACCAGCAGAGAGACACTCGAAAAACTGTTTTTT.

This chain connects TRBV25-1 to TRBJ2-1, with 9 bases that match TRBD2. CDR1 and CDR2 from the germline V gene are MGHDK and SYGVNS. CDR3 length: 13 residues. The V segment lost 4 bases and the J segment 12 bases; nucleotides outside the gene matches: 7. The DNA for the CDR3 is TGTGCCAGCAGTGTGCCGGGACTAGCCGGGCAGTTCTTC. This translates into CASSVPGLAGQFF.

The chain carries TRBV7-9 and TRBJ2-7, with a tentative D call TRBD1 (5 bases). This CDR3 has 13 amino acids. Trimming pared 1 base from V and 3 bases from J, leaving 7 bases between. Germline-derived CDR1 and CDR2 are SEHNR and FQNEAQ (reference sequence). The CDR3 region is CASSLGGGYEQYF. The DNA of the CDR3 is TGTGCCAGCAGCTTAGGGGGCGGCTACGAGCAGTACTTC.

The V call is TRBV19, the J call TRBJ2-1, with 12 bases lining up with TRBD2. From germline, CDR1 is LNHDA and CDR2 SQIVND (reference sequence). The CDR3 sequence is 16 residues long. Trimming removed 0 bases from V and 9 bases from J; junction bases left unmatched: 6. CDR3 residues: CASSIDRTSGKVEQFF. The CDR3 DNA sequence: TGTGCCAGTAGTATAGATCGGACTAGCGGGAAGGTTGAGCAGTTCTTC.

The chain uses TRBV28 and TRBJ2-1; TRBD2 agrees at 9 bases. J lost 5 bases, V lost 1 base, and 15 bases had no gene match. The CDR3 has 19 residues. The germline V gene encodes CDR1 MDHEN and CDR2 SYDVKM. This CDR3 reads CASSLYWIQTSGRNNEQFF. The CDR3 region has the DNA TGTGCCAGCAGTTTATATTGGATTCAGACTAGCGGACGGAACAATGAGCAGTTCTTC.

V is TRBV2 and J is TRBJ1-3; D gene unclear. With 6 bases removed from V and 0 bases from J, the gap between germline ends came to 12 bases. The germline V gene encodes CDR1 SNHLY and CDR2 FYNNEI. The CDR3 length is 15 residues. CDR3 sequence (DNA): TGTGCCAGCAGCCGGGAACAGTTCTCTGGAAACACCATATATTTT. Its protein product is CASSREQFSGNTIYF.

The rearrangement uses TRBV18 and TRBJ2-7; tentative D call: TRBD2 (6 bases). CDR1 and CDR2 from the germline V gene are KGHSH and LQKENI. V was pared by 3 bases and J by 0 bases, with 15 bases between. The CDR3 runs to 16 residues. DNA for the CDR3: TGTGCCAGCTCACCTAGCAGACTAGGGACCTCCTACGAGCAGTACTTC. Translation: CASSPSRLGTSYEQYF.

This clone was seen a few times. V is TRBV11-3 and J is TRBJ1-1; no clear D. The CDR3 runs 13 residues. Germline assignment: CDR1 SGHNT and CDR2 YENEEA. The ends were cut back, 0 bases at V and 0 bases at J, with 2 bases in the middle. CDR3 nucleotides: TGTGCCAGCAGCTTAGACTTGAACACTGAAGCTTTCTTT. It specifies CASSLDLNTEAFF.

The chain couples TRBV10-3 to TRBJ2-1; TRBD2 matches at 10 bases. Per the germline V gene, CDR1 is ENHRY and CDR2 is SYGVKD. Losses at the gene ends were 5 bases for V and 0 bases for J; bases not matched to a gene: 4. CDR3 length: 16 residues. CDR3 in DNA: TGTGCCATCAGTCCCGCTAGCGGGAGCTCCTACAATGAGCAGTTCTTC. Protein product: CAISPASGSSYNEQFF.

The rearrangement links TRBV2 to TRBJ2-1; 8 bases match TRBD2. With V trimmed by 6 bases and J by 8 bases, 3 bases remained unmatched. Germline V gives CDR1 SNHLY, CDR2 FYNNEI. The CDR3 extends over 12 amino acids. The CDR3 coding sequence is TGTGCCAGCAGGGGACTAGTAGATGAGCAGTTCTTC. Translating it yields CASRGLVDEQFF.

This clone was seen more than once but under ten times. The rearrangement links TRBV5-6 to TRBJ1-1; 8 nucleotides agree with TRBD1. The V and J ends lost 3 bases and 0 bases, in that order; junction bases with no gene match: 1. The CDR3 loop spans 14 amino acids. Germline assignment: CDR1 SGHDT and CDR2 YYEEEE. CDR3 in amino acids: CASSWGQVNTEAFF. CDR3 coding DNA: TGTGCCAGCAGCTGGGGACAGGTGAACACTGAAGCTTTCTTT.